Listed below are T cell receptor beta chains from one sample, sequenced in a study of CD8+ T cells in alopecia areata. Sequenced by immunoSEQ multiplex PCR; TCRdb stores in-frame clones only, minus some. The data hold over 250,000 clones, with 60% observed a single time. This specimen consisted of CD4+ T cells sorted from blood, obtained around week 53, from a patient treated with tofacitinib. The receptors here all came from a human donor with alopecia areata. Each CDR3 is given with its conserved first and last residue. D genes are given only for firm matches. For some rows the clone size is stated as once, few or many, or as a class when expanded; others skip it.

CDR3 DNA	CDR3 protein	D gene	V gene	J gene	clone size
TGTGCCAGCAGTTTAGGGACAGGGGATGGTGGGCCCCAGCATTTT	CASSLGTGDGGPQHF	TRBD1	TRBV27	TRBJ1-5	NA
TGCAGCGTTGGAGGCGGATCCTTCACAGATACGCAGTATTTT	CSVGGGSFTDTQYF	NA	TRBV29-1	TRBJ2-3	NA
TGTGCCAGCAGTGATCCCTCGGGACAGGGTTATTCACCCCTCCACTTT	CASSDPSGQGYSPLHF	TRBD1	TRBV25-1	TRBJ1-6	NA
TGCGCCAGCATCCGGGGTGTCGGGCGATCTTACAATGAGCAGTTCTTC	CASIRGVGRSYNEQFF	NA	TRBV5-1	TRBJ2-1	NA
TGTGCCAGCAGCACAAACAGGGGCGCACCCCTCCACTTT	CASSTNRGAPLHF	TRBD1	TRBV7-8	TRBJ1-6	few
TGTGCCAGCAGCTGGGGGGAAAACTATGGCTACACCTTC	CASSWGENYGYTF	NA	TRBV5-6	TRBJ1-2	NA
TGTGCCAGCAGCTCTCGACTGGGGGCGTGGGACACCATATATTTT	CASSSRLGAWDTIYF	NA	TRBV7-2	TRBJ1-3	few
TGCGCCAGCCATGACAGGGGGCGCAACACCGGGGAGCTGTTTTTT	CASHDRGRNTGELFF	TRBD1	TRBV5-1	TRBJ2-2	NA
TGCGCCAGCAGTCAAGGACAGTCCTACGAGCAGTACTTC	CASSQGQSYEQYF	NA	TRBV10-1	TRBJ2-7	NA
TGTGCCAGCAGCGTGGGACCCTTGAACACCGGGGAGCTGTTTTTT	CASSVGPLNTGELFF	NA	TRBV5-4	TRBJ2-2	NA
TGTGCCAGCAGCTTAGAGGGCAGGGCGTGGGGCCACACCTTC	CASSLEGRAWGHTF	NA	TRBV7-2	TRBJ1-2	NA
TGTGCCAGCAGTCACGGGACGCATAGCAATCAGCCCCAGCATTTT	CASSHGTHSNQPQHF	NA	TRBV2	TRBJ1-5	NA
TGTGCCTGGAGCCTACTCTCTGGAAACACCATATATTTT	CAWSLLSGNTIYF	NA	TRBV30	TRBJ1-3	NA
TGTGCCAGCAGCTCGACGGTCGGCTCGCCCTCTGGAAACACCATATATTTT	CASSSTVGSPSGNTIYF	NA	TRBV7-9	TRBJ1-3	NA
TGCGCCAGCAGCTTTAATAGGAATTTAAACACCGGGGAGCTGTTTTTT	CASSFNRNLNTGELFF	NA	TRBV5-1	TRBJ2-2	NA
TGTGCCAGCAGCTTAAACCAATACAATGAGCAGTTCTTC	CASSLNQYNEQFF	NA	TRBV11-3	TRBJ2-1	NA
TGTGCCAGTAGTATAGTCTCGACAGGGGTCGAGACCCAGTACTTC	CASSIVSTGVETQYF	TRBD1	TRBV19	TRBJ2-5	NA
TGTGCCTGGGCAGAGGGGTCGCCTTACGAGCAGTACTTC	CAWAEGSPYEQYF	NA	TRBV30	TRBJ2-7	NA
TGTGCCAGCAGCGACAGGAGCTCTGGAAACACCATATATTTT	CASSDRSSGNTIYF	NA	TRBV9	TRBJ1-3	NA